The present entry profiles one T cell receptor beta chain with its context. The specificity of this receptor is unknown. Per-nucleotide qualities are absent, and no much larger clonotype sits a single base away. The CDR3 regions of human TCRbeta chains were analyzed by immunosequencing. Per the original workflow: Repertoire TCRs were checked for matches against a reference library of SARS-CoV-2-specific TCRs that had been generated using the MIRA antigen-specificity platform. Breadth meant the fraction of unique TCRs that were SARS-CoV-2-associated, whereas depth meant the fraction of total T cells that were SARS-CoV-2-associated. Each spike-specific TCR was assigned to its reactive spike region and to a CD4 or CD8 class using the MIRA data. Log10-transformed breadth and depth values were compared by one-way ANOVA with Sidak's multiple comparisons tests. In its TCRdb copy, this immuneACCESS table keeps in-frame sequences only and misses some clones. Where compared with another copy, unresolved V genes explain less than half of these, and the others have no known cause. The V and J calls and the clone size are those of that table, but D and trimming were determined from the DNA. The sample table shows about 130,000 clones, and 90% are seen once. The ten largest clones add up to 6.9% of the sample.

Measured from the cysteine to the phenylalanine, the CDR3 is 16 residues long. Only CDR3 DNA remains: 48 bases, in frame from the first base. V was cut back by 4 bases and J by 0 bases, leaving a gap of 15 bases between them. Reading the germline V gene gives CDR1 SGHTA and CDR2 FQGNSA. The data derive from a study of T cell responses to AZD1222 COVID-19 vaccine (dated by TCRdb to about 2021). Concerning the study at large: AZD1222 recipients whose second dose came at about 4 weeks and those whose second dose came at about 12 weeks were combined into one group, since spike-specific TCR depth and breadth did not differ between the two schedules. Trial participants were enrolled by age into subgroups of 18-55, 56-69 and 70-plus years, and around 150, 29 and 61 TCR-sequenced participants, respectively, were included in these subgroups. TCR sequencing covered roughly 230 trial participants: roughly 200 given two doses of AZD1222 and 26 given two doses of MenACWY control vaccine. Study-level results and caveats: Conclusions about previously exposed vaccinees are limited because only a handful of AZD1222 recipients were SARS-CoV-2 seropositive at baseline. Participants were mostly white British and included more females than males, and it was suggested by the authors that clonal diversity may have been underestimated. Reportedly, almost half of the unique spike-specific TCRs recognized epitopes lying outside the regions that are mutated in the B.1.351 and B.1.1.7 variants. The vaccine-associated CD4 TCRs covered the entire spike protein, and the dominant responses fell in regions 160-218 and 743-854. After two AZD1222 doses, both the breadth and the depth of spike-specific TCRs were significantly higher than at day 0 and than in MenACWY recipients. The 56-69-year group was small, and its depth increase did not reach significance, likely because of low power. Because no samples from the day 14 peak response were available, repertoires could be characterized only after the peak T cell response.

The time point label for this specimen denotes: baseline before first vaccination. Samples from vaccinated people were obtained from the UK trials COV001 and COV002, which included a single-blind randomized controlled phase 2/3 trial of AZD1222 (ChAdOx1 nCoV-19) in healthy adults. For TCRbeta chain sequencing, PBMC samples were collected from trial participants at day 0 and at day 28 after the second dose. Sequenced material: peripheral blood, taken on day 0 of AZD1222 vaccination. The chain is assembled from TRBV7-2 and TRBJ1-1, with TRBD1 tentatively as D gene (5 bases match). The sequence was obtained from an adult in good health. The CDR3 protein is CASSSPGRTMNTEAFF. DNA sequence: TGTGCCAGCAGCTCCCCGGGACGCACGATGAACACTGAAGCTTTCTTT.